This T cell receptor (beta chain) was captured by sequencing in a study of blood T cell repertoires in COVID-19. Study as a whole: The cDNA or gDNA used as material had been derived from T cells, B-cell-depleted T cells, or PBMCs.

The CDR3 is 11 amino acids. Germline V gene data show CDR1 as MRHNA and CDR2 as SNTAGT. V was trimmed by 5 bases and J by 4 bases, leaving 6 bases between them. The authors' processing: For nucleated cells, counts were estimated from reference gene primer amplification. Here immunoSEQ multiplex PCR was the method, and the copy in TCRdb shows in-frame clones only, minus some. The D gene and trimming were derived from the DNA, and the V and J assignments and clone size from that table. The profile shows about 160,000 clones, 80% of them singletons. Participant age was about 18 to 95 years, and participants resided in approximately 25 US areas. Cohort placement rested on clinical history that participants reported themselves. This clone was counted only a few times.

The sequence came from a man aged 40-49 years who had recovered from COVID-19. Specimen: PBMCs or T cells enriched from blood (not recorded which). The chain has TRBV6-4 and TRBJ2-7; D unresolved. The CDR3 coding sequence is TGTGCCAGCAGTTATCAGTACGAGCAGTACGTC. Translation: CASSYQYEQYV.